This is a list of T cell receptor beta chains from one sample in a study of blood T cell repertoires in COVID-19. Sequencing was performed with immunoSEQ multiplex PCR; in TCRdb, only in-frame clones are kept and a portion is missing. Here the sample spans roughly 250,000 clones, roughly 80% being singletons. Sequenced: peripheral blood. Receptors originate from a person aged 65-85 years with COVID-19, enrolled during active disease. The CDR3 runs from the conserved cysteine through the conserved F or W. Fields, in order: D gene, clone size, V gene, J gene, CDR3 protein, CDR3 DNA. The D gene is left open where the match is weak. Some rows have no size entry. The others give once, few or many, or a class for an expanded clone.

D: TRBD1; size: few; V: TRBV9; J: TRBJ1-1; CDR3: CASSARLTTGTGGTEAFF; DNA: TGTGCCAGCAGCGCACGCTTAACAACCGGGACAGGGGGCACTGAAGCTTTCTTT
D: TRBD1; size: -; V: TRBV27; J: TRBJ2-7; CDR3: CASSPRQGLAYEQYF; DNA: TGTGCCAGCAGTCCCCGACAGGGCTTAGCCTACGAGCAGTACTTC
D: -; size: -; V: TRBV6-6; J: TRBJ2-7; CDR3: CASSPPEPYEQYF; DNA: TGTGCCAGCAGTCCCCCAGAACCCTACGAGCAGTACTTC
D: TRBD2; size: -; V: TRBV28; J: TRBJ2-1; CDR3: CASSLFPSGTYNEQFF; DNA: TGTGCCAGCAGTTTATTTCCTAGCGGCACCTACAATGAGCAGTTCTTC
D: TRBD1; size: once; V: TRBV7-8; J: TRBJ1-2; CDR3: CASSQDRDYGYTF; DNA: TGTGCCAGCAGCCAAGACAGGGACTATGGCTACACCTTC
D: -; size: -; V: TRBV2; J: TRBJ1-2; CDR3: CASAGSGYGYTF; DNA: TGTGCCAGCGCGGGCAGCGGCTATGGCTACACCTTC
D: -; size: -; V: TRBV28; J: TRBJ1-1; CDR3: CASSPTTSFTEAFF; DNA: TGTGCCAGCAGCCCCACGACATCTTTCACTGAAGCTTTCTTT
D: -; size: -; V: TRBV19; J: TRBJ2-7; CDR3: CASSITGTPSRYEQYF; DNA: TGTGCCAGTAGTATCACCGGGACTCCATCACGCTACGAGCAGTACTTC
D: -; size: -; V: TRBV10-3; J: TRBJ1-1; CDR3: CAISSRTDMNTEAFF; DNA: TGTGCCATCAGCTCTAGGACAGACATGAACACTGAAGCTTTCTTT
D: -; size: few; V: TRBV28; J: TRBJ2-1; CDR3: CASSPRTVGNEQFF; DNA: TGTGCCAGCAGTCCGCGGACAGTTGGGAATGAGCAGTTCTTC